The T cell receptor beta chain described here comes from a study of regulatory T cells in long-lasting Graves disease. The study, taken as a whole, reports: New patients shared roughly 1,000 public clonotypes, fewer than the roughly 3,000 shared by persistent patients. Persistent disease preferred TRBV28, TRBJ1-2 and TRBJ2-5. The small sample size may have reduced accuracy.

This clonotype has more than one count but fewer than ten. Its matching antigen is unknown. Both iRepertoire HTBI primers and Arm-PCR of CDR3 regions were used to build the TCR beta libraries. In TCRdb, the multiplex PCR reads were re-called with MiXCR into one record per CDR3 protein. Of approximately 400,000 distinct CDR3 sequences in the sample, less than 25% are singletons; the top ten hold about a fifth. Germline CDR1 and CDR2: SGHTA and FQGNSA. The length of the CDR3 is 15 residues. Between the trimmed V and J ends, which lost 2 bases and 0 bases, there was a span of 10 bases. Noted time point: persistent/refractory GD, antithyroid drugs over 5 years with positive TRAb. Construction of the TCR library relied on RNA isolated from PBMCs. The peripheral blood volume drawn was about 10 milliliters, and it was collected into EDTA tubes.

The chain joins TRBV7-2 to TRBJ1-1, with a weak D call TRBD1 (5 bases). The input for sequencing was peripheral blood mononuclear cells (PBMCs), taken when the disease was refractory, from a patient treated with antithyroid drugs. This clonotype was obtained from a female donor with Graves disease. The CDR3 is CASSLYAGLNTEAFF. As DNA, the CDR3 is TGTGCCAGCAGCTTATACGCGGGGCTGAACACTGAAGCTTTCTTT.